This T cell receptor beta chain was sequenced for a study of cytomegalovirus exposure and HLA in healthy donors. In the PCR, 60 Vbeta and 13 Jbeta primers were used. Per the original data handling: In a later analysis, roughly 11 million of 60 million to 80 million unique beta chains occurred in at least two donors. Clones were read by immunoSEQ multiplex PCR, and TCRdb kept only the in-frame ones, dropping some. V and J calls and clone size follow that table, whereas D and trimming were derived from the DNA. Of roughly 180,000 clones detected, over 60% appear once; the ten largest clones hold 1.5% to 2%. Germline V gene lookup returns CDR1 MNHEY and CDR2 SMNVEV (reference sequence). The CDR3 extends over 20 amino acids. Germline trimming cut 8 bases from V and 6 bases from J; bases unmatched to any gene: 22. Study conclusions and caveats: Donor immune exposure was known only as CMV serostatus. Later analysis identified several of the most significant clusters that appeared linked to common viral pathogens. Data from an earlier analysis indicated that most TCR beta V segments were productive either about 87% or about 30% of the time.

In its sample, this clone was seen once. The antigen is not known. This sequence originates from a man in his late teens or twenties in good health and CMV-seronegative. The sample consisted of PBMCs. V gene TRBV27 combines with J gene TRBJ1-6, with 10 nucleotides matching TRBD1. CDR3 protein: CASSYRQGARFRSGNSPLHF. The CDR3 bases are TGTGCCAGCTCCTACCGACAGGGGGCGCGTTTTAGGTCTGGTAATTCACCCCTCCACTTT.